Shown below are 14 T cell receptor beta chains from a single sample sequenced in a study of T-cell reconstitution after alpha-beta-depleted transplantation in children. Molecular barcoding with unique molecular identifiers was used for the TCRbeta library. TCRdb re-derived calls from the PCR reads in MiXCR, one entry per CDR3 protein. The sample lists about 980,000 distinct CDR3 sequences, under 30% occurring once. The material sequenced was PBMCs, mostly from graft donor cells, taken 360 days after TCRalphabeta/CD19-depleted stem cell transplant. These receptor sequences come from a boy under three years old who had a stem cell transplant for SCID, so the T cells may come from the graft donor.

CDR3 region: CASSQGWLRNIQYF. As DNA, the CDR3 is TGCGCCAGCAGCCAAGGTTGGCTAAGAAACATTCAGTACTTC. V gene TRBV4-3 combines with J gene TRBJ2-4; D gene ambiguous. Trimming pared 1 base from V and 6 bases from J, leaving 10 bases between. Germline lookup yields CDR1 LGHNA and CDR2 YSLEER. This CDR3 is built from 14 residues.

CDR3 residues: CASSTVGDEQFF. The CDR3 DNA sequence: TGCGCCAGCAGTACCGTGGGGGATGAGCAGTTCTTC. This chain joins TRBV10-1 and TRBJ2-1; D could derive from TRBD1 or TRBD2 (5 bases each). This CDR3 has 12 amino acids. V was trimmed by 5 bases and J by 8 bases, leaving 10 bases between them. The germline V gene has CDR1 WNHNN and CDR2 SYGVQD (reference sequence).

This clonotype was seen only a few times. This chain joins TRBV20-1 and TRBJ2-7, with 11 bases that match TRBD1. The germline V gene encodes CDR1 DFQATT and CDR2 SNEGSKA (reference sequence). Trimming at V came to 6 bases and at J to 1 base, leaving 8 bases not matched to a gene. The CDR3 consists of 15 residues. The CDR3 coding sequence is TGCAGTGCCACTGCCGGGACAGGGGGTTCCTACGAGCAGTACTTC. Translated, it gives CSATAGTGGSYEQYF.

This clonotype showed up just a few times. The chain carries TRBV12-3 or TRBV12-4 and TRBJ1-1; no reliable D call. The CDR3 covers 15 residues. V was cut by 3 bases and J by 0 bases, with 11 bases left in between. CDR3 sequence reads: CASSLGFTLNTEAFF. The CDR3 coding sequence is TGTGCCAGCAGTTTGGGGTTTACCCTGAACACTGAAGCTTTCTTT.

The V call is TRBV3-1, the J call TRBJ2-5; 9 nucleotides match TRBD2. V dropped 4 bases and J dropped 5; count of bases not matched to a gene: 11. CDR3 length equals 16 residues. Per the germline V gene, CDR1 is LGHDT and CDR2 is YNNKEL (reference sequence). CDR3 loop: CASSRGGGATRETQYF. As DNA, the CDR3 is TGTGCCAGCAGCCGGGGCGGGGGGGCCACCCGGGAGACCCAGTACTTC.

This chain links TRBV12-3 or TRBV12-4 with TRBJ2-3; 10 positions match TRBD1. The CDR3 loop spans 13 amino acids. Unmatched junction bases numbered 2, after V lost 7 bases and J lost 4 bases. CDR3 sequence (DNA): TGTGCCAGCAAGGGACAGGGGCCAGATACGCAGTATTTT. This gives the protein CASKGQGPDTQYF.

This sequence joins TRBV28 and TRBJ2-5; D unresolved. With 3 bases removed from V and 2 bases from J, the gap between germline ends came to 10 bases. This CDR3 region has 14 residues. Germline V gives CDR1 MDHEN, CDR2 SYDVKM. The CDR3 loop reads CASSFLQPQETQYF. The DNA for the CDR3 is TGTGCCAGCAGTTTTCTACAGCCTCAAGAGACCCAGTACTTC.

The chain has TRBV4-3 and TRBJ2-2, with D unclear. Trimming stripped 1 base from V and 2 bases from J, with 20 bases between. CDR3 length: 19 residues. The germline gives CDR1 LGHNA, CDR2 YSLEER. CDR3 DNA sequence: TGCGCCAGCAGCCAAGGGATGTCCCCAGGAGCCGTAAACACCGGGGAGCTGTTTTTT. Protein: CASSQGMSPGAVNTGELFF.

The V call is TRBV5-1, the J call TRBJ1-1, with TRBD1 matching over 7 bases. J gave up 0 bases and V 1 base, and 9 bases lay outside the gene matches. Germline V lookup: CDR1 SGHRS, CDR2 YFSETQ. This CDR3 has 17 residues. CDR3 loop: CASSLTGARTMNTEAFF. CDR3 nucleotide sequence: TGCGCCAGCAGCTTGACAGGGGCCCGGACGATGAACACTGAAGCTTTCTTT.

This clonotype has a handful of counts. The chain couples TRBV6-1 to TRBJ2-3, with 7 nucleotides matching TRBD2. Germline-derived CDR1 and CDR2 are MNHNS and SASEGT. V gave up 8 bases and J gave up 1 base; unmatched junction bases: 9. The CDR3 runs to 15 residues. In DNA form, the CDR3 reads TGTGCCAGCCAACGCGGGGCGGGGGGCACAGATACGCAGTATTTT. This translates into CASQRGAGGTDTQYF.

This clonotype was counted a few times. The gene calls are TRBV25-1 and TRBJ2-2, with TRBD2 matching over 11 bases. J was trimmed by 0 bases and V by 1 base; bases with no gene match: 4. This CDR3 has 18 amino acids. Per the germline V gene, CDR1 is MGHDK and CDR2 is SYGVNS. The CDR3: CASSELLAGEPNTGELFF. CDR3 sequence (DNA): TGTGCCAGCAGTGAATTACTAGCGGGGGAGCCGAACACCGGGGAGCTGTTTTTT. Drawing the rest from reference TRBV25-1 and TRBJ2-2, the complete variable domain is EADIYQTPRYLVIGTGKKITLECSQTMGHDKMYWYQQDPGMELHLIHYSYGVNSTEKGDLSSESTVSRIRTEHFPLTLESARPSHTSQYLCASSELLAGEPNTGELFFGEGSRLTVL.

V usage is TRBV10-3 and J usage is TRBJ2-3, with D perhaps matching TRBD1 (6 bases). Trimming cost V 6 bases and J 2 bases, with 15 bases left between them. The CDR3 has 15 residues. Germline-derived CDR1 and CDR2 are ENHRY and SYGVKD. CDR3 in DNA: TGTGCCATCAGCTCCAGGGGCACGTACACAGATACGCAGTATTTT. This encodes CAISSRGTYTDTQYF.

The chain joins TRBV20-1 to TRBJ2-1, with D uncertain. Germline V gene sequence: CDR1 DFQATT, CDR2 SNEGSKA (reference sequence). The CDR3 sequence is 11 residues long. With 5 bases removed from V and 8 bases from J, the gap between germline ends came to 10 bases. The CDR3 region is CSARKVDEQFF. CDR3 nucleotides: TGCAGTGCTCGAAAGGTGGATGAGCAGTTCTTC.

This clonotype was recorded at least ten times. V usage is TRBV2 and J usage is TRBJ2-6; D possibly uses TRBD1 or TRBD2 (5 bases each). The CDR3 is 17 residues long. Per germline, CDR1 SNHLY and CDR2 FYNNEI. V lost 1 base to trimming and J lost 0 bases, with 10 bases between them. In nucleotides, the CDR3 is TGTGCCAGCAGTGAAGAAGGGACGGACTCTGGGGCCAACGTCCTGACTTTC. Amino acid sequence: CASSEEGTDSGANVLTF.